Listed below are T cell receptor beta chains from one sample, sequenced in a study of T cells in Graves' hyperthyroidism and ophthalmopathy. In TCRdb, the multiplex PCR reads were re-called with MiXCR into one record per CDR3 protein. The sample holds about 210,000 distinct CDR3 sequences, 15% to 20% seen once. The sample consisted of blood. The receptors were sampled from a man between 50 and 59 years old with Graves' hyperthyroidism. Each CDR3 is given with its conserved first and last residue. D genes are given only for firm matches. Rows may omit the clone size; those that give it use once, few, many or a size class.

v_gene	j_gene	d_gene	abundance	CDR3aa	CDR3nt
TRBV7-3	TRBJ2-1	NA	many	CASSHTRGAEQFF	TGTGCCAGCAGTCATACGAGGGGGGCTGAGCAGTTCTTC
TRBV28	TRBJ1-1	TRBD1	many	CASSPDREVTEAFF	TGTGCCAGCAGTCCGGACAGGGAGGTCACTGAAGCTTTCTTT
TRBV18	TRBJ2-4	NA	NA	CASTLGTTAKNIQYF	TGTGCCAGCACACTTGGCACGACCGCCAAAAACATTCAGTACTTC
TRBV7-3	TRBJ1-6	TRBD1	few	CASSLTAGGSPLHF	TGTGCCAGCAGCTTAACGGCAGGGGGTTCACCCCTCCACTTT
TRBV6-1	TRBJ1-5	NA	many	CASSEQAENQPQHF	TGTGCCAGCAGTGAACAAGCAGAGAATCAGCCCCAGCATTTT
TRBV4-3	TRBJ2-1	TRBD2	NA	CASSQEASGIYNEQFF	TGCGCCAGCAGCCAAGAGGCCAGCGGGATCTACAATGAGCAGTTCTTC
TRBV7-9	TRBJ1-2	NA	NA	CASSPKGLANYGYTF	TGTGCCAGCAGCCCTAAGGGCCTAGCTAACTATGGCTACACCTTC
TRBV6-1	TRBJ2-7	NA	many	CASSGNTGFLEQYF	TGTGCCAGCAGTGGAAACACAGGATTTCTCGAGCAGTACTTC
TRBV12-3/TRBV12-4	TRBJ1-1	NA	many	CASRTPTRNTEAFF	TGTGCCAGCAGAACCCCTACCAGAAACACTGAAGCTTTCTTT
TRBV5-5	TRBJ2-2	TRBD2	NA	CASSSSGGLNTGELFF	TGTGCCAGCAGCTCGTCGGGAGGACTGAACACCGGGGAGCTGTTTTTT
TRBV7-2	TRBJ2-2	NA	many	CASSLWDPDSTGELFF	TGTGCCAGCAGCTTATGGGACCCAGATAGCACCGGGGAGCTGTTTTTT
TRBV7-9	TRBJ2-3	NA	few	CASSLVAGRATDTQYF	TGTGCCAGCAGCTTAGTTGCGGGGCGGGCCACAGATACGCAGTATTTT
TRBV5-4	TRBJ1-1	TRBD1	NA	CASSFGTGAMNTEAFF	TGTGCCAGCAGCTTCGGGACAGGGGCCATGAACACTGAAGCTTTCTTT
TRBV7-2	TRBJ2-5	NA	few	CASSLVGRPQYF	TGTGCCAGCAGCTTAGTAGGAAGACCCCAGTACTTC
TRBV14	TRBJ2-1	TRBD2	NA	CASSQDWASGRFYNEQFF	TGTGCCAGCAGCCAAGATTGGGCTAGCGGGAGATTTTACAATGAGCAGTTCTTC
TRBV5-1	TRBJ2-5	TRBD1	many	CASSPGQGRETQYF	TGCGCCAGCAGCCCGGGACAGGGGCGAGAGACCCAGTACTTC
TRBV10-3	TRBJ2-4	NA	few	CAVRGGPGDIQYF	TGTGCCGTCCGCGGGGGCCCTGGGGACATTCAGTACTTC
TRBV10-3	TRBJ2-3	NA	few	CAISISRGTDTQYF	TGTGCCATCAGTATTTCCCGGGGGACAGATACGCAGTATTTT
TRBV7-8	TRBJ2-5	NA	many	CASSIPREVETQYF	TGTGCCAGCAGCATCCCCCGGGAAGTAGAGACCCAGTACTTC
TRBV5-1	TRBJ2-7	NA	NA	CASSISGAPYEQYF	TGCGCCAGCAGCATTTCGGGGGCTCCCTACGAGCAGTACTTC
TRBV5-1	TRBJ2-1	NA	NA	CASSFGQGAIGEQFF	TGCGCCAGCAGCTTTGGTCAGGGAGCAATAGGTGAGCAGTTCTTC
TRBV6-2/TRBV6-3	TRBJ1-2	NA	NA	CASTDAGFYGYTF	TGTGCCAGCACCGATGCAGGGTTCTATGGCTACACCTTC
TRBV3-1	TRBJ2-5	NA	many	CASSQFLGAETQYF	TGTGCCAGCAGCCAATTCTTAGGGGCAGAGACCCAGTACTTC
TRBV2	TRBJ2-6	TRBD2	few	CASSGLADSGANVLTF	TGTGCCAGCAGTGGGCTAGCGGACTCTGGGGCCAACGTCCTGACTTTC
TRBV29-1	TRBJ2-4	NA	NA	CSVEEGWTSKNIQYF	TGCAGCGTTGAAGAGGGCTGGACCTCCAAAAACATTCAGTACTTC
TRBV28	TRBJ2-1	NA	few	CASSRYEQFF	TGTGCCAGCAGTAGGTATGAGCAGTTCTTC
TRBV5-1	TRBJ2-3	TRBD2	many	CASSPGLAGSTDTQYF	TGCGCCAGCAGCCCGGGACTAGCGGGAAGCACAGATACGCAGTATTTT
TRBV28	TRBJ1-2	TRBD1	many	CASSTPTGDYGYTF	TGTGCCAGCAGTACCCCGACAGGGGACTATGGCTACACCTTC
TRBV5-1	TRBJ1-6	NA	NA	CASRETTDTPLHF	TGCGCCAGCAGGGAAACGACAGATACACCCCTCCACTTT
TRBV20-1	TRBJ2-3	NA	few	CSARQPGRNTQYF	TGCAGTGCTAGGCAACCCGGACGAAATACGCAGTATTTT
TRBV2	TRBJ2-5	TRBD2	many	CASSVAGGGETQYF	TGTGCCAGCAGTGTAGCGGGAGGGGGAGAGACCCAGTACTTC
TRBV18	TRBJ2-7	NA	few	CASSPEGLPYEQYF	TGTGCCAGCTCACCAGAGGGGTTACCCTACGAGCAGTACTTC
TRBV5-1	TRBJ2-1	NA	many	CASSLGGPYNEQFF	TGCGCCAGCAGCTTGGGGGGACCGTACAATGAGCAGTTCTTC
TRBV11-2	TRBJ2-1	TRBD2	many	CASSWGGNEQFF	TGTGCCAGCAGCTGGGGGGGTAATGAGCAGTTCTTC
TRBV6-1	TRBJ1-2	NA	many	CASRTGLNYGYTF	TGTGCCAGCAGGACAGGACTTAACTATGGCTACACCTTC
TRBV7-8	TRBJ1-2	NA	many	CASSKVRGGAANYGYTF	TGTGCCAGCAGCAAGGTGCGGGGGGGGGCAGCGAACTATGGCTACACCTTC
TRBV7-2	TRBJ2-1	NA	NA	CASSLDRGQGLVRNEQFF	TGTGCCAGCAGCTTAGATCGAGGCCAGGGCTTAGTTAGGAATGAGCAGTTCTTC
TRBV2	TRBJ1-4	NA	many	CASSVAPNEKLFF	TGTGCCAGCAGTGTGGCCCCTAATGAAAAACTGTTTTTT
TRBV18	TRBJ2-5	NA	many	CASSPLPPQGSGETQYF	TGTGCCAGCTCACCACTGCCCCCGCAAGGGAGCGGGGAGACCCAGTACTTC
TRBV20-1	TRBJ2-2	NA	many	CSAVAAKTGEGTGELFF	TGCAGTGCTGTAGCAGCGAAGACAGGGGAGGGCACCGGGGAGCTGTTTTTT
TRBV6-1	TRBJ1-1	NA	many	CASSENPGNTEAFF	TGTGCCAGCAGTGAAAACCCAGGGAACACTGAAGCTTTCTTT
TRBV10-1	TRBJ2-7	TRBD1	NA	CASSRDRSFEQYF	TGCGCCAGCTCCCGGGACAGGAGTTTCGAGCAGTACTTC
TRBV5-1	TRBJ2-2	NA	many	CASSLKGQAGELFF	TGCGCCAGCAGCCTAAAGGGCCAAGCCGGGGAGCTGTTTTTT
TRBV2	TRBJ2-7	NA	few	CASSLGQTTYEQYF	TGTGCCAGCAGTCTCGGACAAACAACCTACGAGCAGTACTTC
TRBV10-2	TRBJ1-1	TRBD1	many	CASSDSGQGLKNTEAFF	TGCGCCAGCAGTGACTCGGGACAGGGTTTAAAGAACACTGAAGCTTTCTTT
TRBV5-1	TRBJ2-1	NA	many	CASSSSGREQFF	TGCGCCAGCAGCTCAAGCGGGCGAGAGCAGTTCTTC
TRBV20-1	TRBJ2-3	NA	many	CSASNVRRTDTQYF	TGCAGTGCTAGCAACGTCCGTAGGACGGATACGCAGTATTTT
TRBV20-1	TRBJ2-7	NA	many	CSARVFGTTIRSYEQYF	TGCAGTGCTAGAGTTTTTGGGACAACCATCCGCTCCTACGAGCAGTACTTC
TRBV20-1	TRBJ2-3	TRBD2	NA	CSAPSGRVGVADTQYF	TGCAGTGCTCCATCCGGGAGGGTCGGGGTCGCAGATACGCAGTATTTT
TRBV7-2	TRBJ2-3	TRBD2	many	CASSAGLAGISTDTQYF	TGTGCCAGCAGCGCCGGACTAGCGGGGATTAGCACAGATACGCAGTATTTT
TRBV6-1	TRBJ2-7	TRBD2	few	CASSEGGTRRPYEQYF	TGTGCCAGCAGTGAAGGTGGGACTAGGAGACCCTACGAGCAGTACTTC